A selection of T cell receptor beta chains follows, all from one sample in a study of cytomegalovirus exposure and HLA in healthy donors. Measured with immunoSEQ multiplex PCR; TCRdb has only the in-frame clones, and not every one. The table includes 120,000 or so clones, 70% to 90% detected once. The sample taken for sequencing was PBMCs. The source is a young woman in good health and CMV-seronegative. Both conserved end residues are trimmed from each CDR3.

V,CDR3
TRBV28,ASTLTGGAGNEQF
TRBV5-1,ASSSLTGGEGYT
TRBV30,AWSVGRKRGPIYNEQF
TRBV6-1,ASRLGLMNTEAF
TRBV19,ATLGGPPRRVYEQY
TRBV5-1,ASSSVAGAYNEQF
TRBV5-1,ASSLGSSIRNTEAF
TRBV27,ASRGRVLANYGYT
TRBV28,ASAPGQGRRGYT
TRBV5-8,ASRRRGGLDEKLF
TRBV15,ATSAMTGLDTEAF
TRBV7-6,ASSLDSGSQETQY
TRBV6-5,ATARGGEYEQF
TRBV7-9,ASSQRTDTQY
TRBV9,ASSVAMGARETQY
TRBV7-2,ASSFSSYNEQF
TRBV2,ASRPRGGSLNTEAF
TRBV18,ASSPRPGGQETQY
TRBV7-2,ASSPDRASYNEQF
TRBV7-8,ASSQWTSSQGGYYGYT
TRBV7-8,ASSAQNHLNTEAF
TRBV11-2,ASRSGGAYEQY
TRBV27,ASSLFSVGQYSNQPQH
TRBV18,ASSRLAVLSSYEQY
TRBV13,ASSLGGTGRNQPQH
TRBV4-2,ASSQEARGETQY
TRBV30,AWGFGGQNIQY
TRBV5-6,ASSLGELISYNEQF
TRBV7-9,ASSSPGRQGNNSPLH
TRBV6-5,ASSRTGDQPQH
TRBV30,AWSVGQGGYGYT
TRBV11-3,ASSLVTGGLSEQY
TRBV29-1,SVEEQGRGQAEAF
TRBV10-3,AISGQRSNQPQH
TRBV7-8,ASSLAPGGGTEAF
TRBV28,ASGASGPSSYNEQF
TRBV5-6,ASRQTSGIYEQY
TRBV5-5,ASSPGGNSYEQY
TRBV14,ASSQASGKNTQY
TRBV27,ASSPPGGYNEQF
TRBV7-6,ASRTGWNTEAF
TRBV5-1,ASSSLSTSGSNSYEQY
TRBV7-9,ASSQQGGQPQH
TRBV18,ASSSETLAGAIYLEQF
TRBV6-1,ASSERRFGELF
TRBV28,ASRGVTYEQY